This T cell receptor beta chain comes out of a study of regulatory T cells in long-lasting Graves disease. General observations from the study: For persistent Graves' patients, TCR diversity was lower than for newly diagnosed ones. Owing to a sample size that was small, accuracy may have been reduced.

V lost 0 bases, J lost 0 bases, and 10 bases lay in between. The CDR3 sequence is 16 residues long. CDR1 SGHRS and CDR2 YFSETQ come from the germline V gene. Specified time point: persistent/refractory GD, antithyroid drugs over 5 years with positive TRAb. After RNA was extracted from PBMCs, the TCR library was made from it. Both iRepertoire HTBI primers and Arm-PCR of CDR3 regions were used to build the TCR beta libraries. Authors' methods: The identification of roughly 62 TRBV and 14 TRBJ segments was made across samples. A single record per CDR3 protein comes from TCRdb applying MiXCR to the multiplex PCR reads. The V and J calls reflect TCRdb's pipeline rather than the authors' work. The sample lists roughly 430,000 distinct CDR3 sequences; roughly a fifth were seen once. For this clonotype: What it recognizes is unknown.

Material: peripheral blood mononuclear cells (PBMCs), obtained when the disease was refractory, from a patient treated with antithyroid drugs. This receptor was identified in a female donor with Graves disease. The rearrangement uses TRBV5-1 and TRBJ2-1; possible D gene TRBD1, 5 bases. The CDR3: CASSLGPGSSYNEQFF. The CDR3 DNA reads as TGCGCCAGCAGCTTGGGTCCAGGGTCCTCCTACAATGAGCAGTTCTTC. Variable domain in full (rest from reference TRBV5-1 and TRBJ2-1): KAGVTQTPRYLIKTRGQQVTLSCSPISGHRSVSWYQQTPGQGLQFLFEYFSETQRNKGNFPGRFSGRQFSNSRSEMNVSTLELGDSALYLCASSLGPGSSYNEQFFGPGTRLTVL.